The 24 T cell receptor beta chains in this list originate from one sample, sequenced in a study of control samples from healthy donors and cancer patients. The method was immunoSEQ multiplex PCR; TCRdb's version includes in-frame clones alone and lacks a portion of them. The profile shows some 99,000 clones, 75% to 95% of them singletons. Material for sequencing was blood. The receptor set was obtained from a human donor in good health. The donor label of this sample is uncertain.

The rearrangement uses TRBV5-1 and TRBJ2-3; 8 bases agree with TRBD2. The V gene's germline CDR1 is SGHRS and CDR2 YFSETQ. The CDR3 totals 16 residues. J was trimmed by 2 bases and V by 0 bases; bases with no gene match: 5. CDR3 in amino acids: CASSLAAGGFTDTQYF. CDR3 nucleotides: TGCGCCAGCAGCTTGGCGGCGGGGGGATTCACAGATACGCAGTATTTT.

The chain links TRBV6-5 to TRBJ1-5; D call uncertain. Trimming left V 11 bases short and J 0 bases short, with 2 bases between. This CDR3 is built from 10 residues. Germline CDR1 reads MNHEY; CDR2 reads SVGAGI. The chain's CDR3 is CACSNQPQHF. The DNA of the CDR3 is TGTGCCTGTAGCAATCAGCCCCAGCATTTT.

V usage is TRBV5-6 and J usage is TRBJ2-2; D call uncertain. V was clipped by 0 bases and J by 4 bases, with 4 bases between them. The CDR3 loop spans 13 amino acids. CDR1 and CDR2 from the germline V gene are SGHDT and YYEEEE. The CDR3 DNA is TGTGCCAGCAGCTTGGGTTTCACCGGGGAGCTGTTTTTT. Its translation: CASSLGFTGELFF.

V and J are TRBV7-9 and TRBJ1-2; D might be TRBD1 (5 bases). Trimming took off 4 bases at V and 4 bases at J, with 10 bases between the two ends. The CDR3 contains 13 residues. The germline V gene has CDR1 SEHNR and CDR2 FQNEAQ (reference sequence). This CDR3 is CASSSTGTYGYTF. The CDR3 region has the DNA TGTGCCAGCAGCTCCACAGGTACCTATGGCTACACCTTC. Combining the CDR3 with reference TRBV7-9 and TRBJ1-2 gives the whole variable domain DTGVSQNPRHKITKRGQNVTFRCDPISEHNRLYWYRQTLGQGPEFLTYFQNEAQLEKSRLLSDRFSAERPKGSFSTLEIQRTEQGDSAMYLCASSSTGTYGYTFGSGTRLTVV.

The rearrangement links TRBV3-1 (or the pseudogene TRBV3-2) to TRBJ1-6, with 7 bases aligning to TRBD1. CDR1 is LGHDT, CDR2 YNNKEL, per germline (reference sequence). The CDR3 contains 16 residues. The ends lost 4 bases at V and 6 bases at J; junction bases unmatched: 9. The CDR3 sequence: CASSLTGNVPNSPLHF. CDR3 nucleotides: TGTGCCAGCAGCCTGACAGGGAACGTCCCTAATTCACCCCTCCACTTT.

The chain recombines TRBV9 with TRBJ2-5, with D unclear. V dropped 1 base and J dropped 3 bases, with 7 bases sitting between them. Germline V gene data show CDR1 as SGDLS and CDR2 as YYNGEE. The CDR3 is 13 amino acids. CDR3 sequence: CASSVYEEETQYF. CDR3 nucleotides: TGTGCCAGCAGCGTATACGAAGAAGAGACCCAGTACTTC.

This chain links TRBV6-1 with TRBJ2-1; 9 nucleotides align to TRBD1. The germline V gene encodes CDR1 MNHNS and CDR2 SASEGT. This CDR3 contains 16 residues. The V and J ends lost 2 bases and 7 bases, in that order; junction bases with no gene match: 9. Written as DNA, the CDR3 is TGTGCCAGCAGTGAACACCGCGGGACAGGGATTAATGAGCAGTTCTTC. As protein: CASSEHRGTGINEQFF.

The rearrangement joins TRBV6-5 to TRBJ1-2, with D tentatively TRBD1 (6 bases). Trimming cost V 5 bases and J 6 bases, with 16 bases left between them. Germline V CDR1 and CDR2: MNHEY, SVGAGI. CDR3 length: 14 residues. In DNA form, the CDR3 reads TGTGCCAGCAGTATACAGGGAGGGATAGATGGCTACACCTTC. This codes for CASSIQGGIDGYTF.

This clone has only a few counts. V is TRBV7-2 and J is TRBJ1-5; D call uncertain. Germline CDR1 reads SGHTA; CDR2 reads FQGNSA. This CDR3 spans 15 amino acids. V lost 5 bases, J lost 7 bases, and 18 bases lay in between. DNA of the CDR3: TGTGCCAGCAGCACCTCGGGGTTGGCAAGGCAGCCCCAGCATTTT. Its protein product is CASSTSGLARQPQHF.

The chain joins TRBV28 to TRBJ2-3, with TRBD2 matching over 11 bases. The CDR3 has 14 amino acids. CDR1 is MDHEN and CDR2 is SYDVKM in the germline V gene. The V segment lost 9 bases and the J segment 6 bases; nucleotides outside the gene matches: 8. The CDR3 loop is CASSGGAFTDTQYF. The CDR3 DNA follows: TGTGCCAGTAGCGGGGGGGCCTTCACGGATACGCAGTATTTT.

The rearrangement links TRBV19 to TRBJ1-3, with D possibly TRBD1 on 5 matching bases. The CDR3 totals 14 residues. Germline CDR1 reads LNHDA; CDR2 reads SQIVND (reference sequence). V lost 7 bases, J lost 0 bases, and 10 bases lay in between. As DNA, the CDR3 is TGTGCCAGTACCGTCGGGGCCTCTGGAAACACCATATATTTT. It yields the protein CASTVGASGNTIYF.

V is TRBV24-1 and J is TRBJ2-2, with D perhaps matching TRBD2 (6 bases). From germline, CDR1 is KGHDR and CDR2 SFDVKD. The CDR3 contains 16 residues. The ends were cut back, 5 bases at V and 6 bases at J, with 18 bases in the middle. The CDR3 DNA follows: TGTGCCACCAGTGGTAAGGGACTCCCGTTGGCCGGGGAGCTGTTTTTT. This sequence encodes CATSGKGLPLAGELFF.

This rearrangement joins TRBV12-5 to TRBJ2-3; D perhaps matches TRBD2 (6 bases). V lost 5 bases to trimming and J lost 2 bases, with 8 bases between them. Germline V gene lookup returns CDR1 LGHNT and CDR2 FRNRAP. The length of the CDR3 is 13 residues. The CDR3 bases are TGTGCTAGTGGTGGACTAAACACAGATACGCAGTATTTT. Translated: CASGGLNTDTQYF.

V gene TRBV6-6 combines with J gene TRBJ1-2, with TRBD1 matching over 10 bases. The CDR3 length is 15 residues. Germline CDR1 reads MNHNY; CDR2 reads SVGAGI (reference sequence). V dropped 6 bases and J dropped 5; count of bases not matched to a gene: 9. The CDR3 here is CASSHGTGVRYGYTF. CDR3 sequence (DNA): TGTGCCAGCAGCCACGGGACAGGGGTTAGGTATGGCTACACCTTC.

This clone was seen a few times. This chain links TRBV7-9 with TRBJ2-7, with TRBD2 as a possible D gene (5 bases). Germline CDR1 is SEHNR and CDR2 is FQNEAQ (reference sequence). Trimming cost V 3 bases and J 0 bases, with 6 bases left between them. The CDR3 is made up of 13 amino acids. DNA for the CDR3: TGTGCCAGCAGCTTCAGCGGCTCCTACGAGCAGTACGTC. Amino acid sequence: CASSFSGSYEQYV.

This chain links TRBV15 with TRBJ1-3; 7 bases line up with TRBD1. Losses at the gene ends were 3 bases for V and 2 bases for J; bases not matched to a gene: 7. CDR1 LNHNV and CDR2 YYDKDF come from the germline V gene (reference sequence). The CDR3 totals 16 residues. The CDR3 spells CATSRDQQGTGNTIYF. The CDR3 coding sequence is TGTGCCACCAGCAGGGACCAACAGGGGACTGGAAACACCATATATTTT.

With respect to this clone: The junction departs from the called germline gene at one end, perhaps through a read error. The gene calls are TRBV27 and TRBJ1-6; possibly TRBD1 for D (5 bases). This CDR3 is built from 15 residues. CDR1 is MNHEY, CDR2 SMNVEV, per germline (reference sequence). CDR3 sequence: CASSFGGRSRSPPHF. The CDR3, as DNA: TGTGCCAGCAGTTTTGGGGGAAGGTCCCGATCACCCCCCCACTTT.

The rearrangement uses TRBV27 and TRBJ2-7; D gene ambiguous. The CDR3 covers 15 residues. CDR1 is MNHEY, CDR2 SMNVEV, per germline (reference sequence). Trimming shortened V by 6 bases and J by 4 bases, and 19 bases separated the two germline ends. DNA of the CDR3: TGTGCCAGCAGGCTTGACCGCCAGAGAGGTTACGAGCAGTACTTC. Amino acid sequence: CASRLDRQRGYEQYF.

The chain joins TRBV27 to TRBJ2-7; TRBD1 is a possible D gene (6 bases). Per the germline V gene, CDR1 is MNHEY and CDR2 is SMNVEV (reference sequence). Trimming left V 5 bases short and J 2 bases short, with 31 bases between. The CDR3 runs to 20 residues. CDR3 DNA: TGTGCCAGCAGTCGTATAAGGGGGAGACTCCGCGACTCCGAAACCTACGAGCAGTACGTC. Amino acids: CASSRIRGRLRDSETYEQYV.

The chain is built from TRBV19 and TRBJ1-2; 7 bases are a match to TRBD1. There are 12 residues in the CDR3. With V trimmed by 1 base and J by 13 bases, 6 bases remained unmatched. Germline V gives CDR1 LNHDA, CDR2 SQIVND (reference sequence). The CDR3 is CASSIGDRSSTF. In DNA, the CDR3 is TGTGCCAGTAGTATAGGGGACAGATCCTCCACCTTC.

The rearrangement joins TRBV30 to TRBJ2-7; maybe TRBD2 (6 bases). CDR1 and CDR2 from the germline V gene are GTSNPN and SVGIG (reference sequence). This CDR3 contains 14 residues. V lost 3 bases and J 6 bases, leaving 18 bases between the germline ends. In DNA, the CDR3 is TGTGCCTGGAGCGCGGTCTCCTCCGGGAGCGAGCAGTACTTC. This sequence encodes CAWSAVSSGSEQYF.

The gene calls are TRBV4-1 and TRBJ2-7; perhaps TRBD1 as D (6 bases). V was cut by 1 base and J by 6 bases, with 16 bases left in between. The CDR3 is 15 residues long. CDR1 MGHRA and CDR2 YSYEKL come from the germline V gene. The CDR3 bases are TGCGCCAGCAGCCAAGGTGCAGGGGAACTAGTCGAGCAGTACTTC. Protein: CASSQGAGELVEQYF.

This chain uses TRBV18 with TRBJ2-7; D is possibly TRBD2 (5 bases). The length of the CDR3 is 13 residues. Germline loops: CDR1 KGHSH, CDR2 LQKENI. The ends were cut back, 6 bases at V and 7 bases at J, with 16 bases in the middle. CDR3 bases: TGTGCCAGCTCCCAAGGCCAGAGGGAGGAGCAGTACTTC. Protein: CASSQGQREEQYF.

The CDR3 DNA is TGCGCCAGCAGCCAAGGGGGAGATCCGGCTTTCTTT. The encoded protein is CASSQGGDPAFF. The V call is TRBV4-1, the J call TRBJ1-1; unclear D gene. Looked up from germline, CDR1 is MGHRA and CDR2 is YSYEKL. V gave up 1 base and J gave up 11 bases, with 11 bases separating them. The CDR3 covers 12 residues.